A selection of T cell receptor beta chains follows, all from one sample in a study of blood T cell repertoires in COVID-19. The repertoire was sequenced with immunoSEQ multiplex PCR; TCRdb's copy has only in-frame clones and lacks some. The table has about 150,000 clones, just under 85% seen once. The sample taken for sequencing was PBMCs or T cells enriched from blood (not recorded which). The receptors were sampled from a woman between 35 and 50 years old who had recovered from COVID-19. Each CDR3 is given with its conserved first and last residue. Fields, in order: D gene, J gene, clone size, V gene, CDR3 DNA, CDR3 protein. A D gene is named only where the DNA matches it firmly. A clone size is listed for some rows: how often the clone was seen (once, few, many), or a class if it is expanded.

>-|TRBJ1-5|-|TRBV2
TGTGCCAGCAGTGAAGCGGCGGGGAGACTCAATCAGCCCCAGCATTTT
CASSEAAGRLNQPQHF
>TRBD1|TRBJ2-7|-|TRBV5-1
TGCGCCAGCAGCTTGGGACAGGGCTGGGACGAGCAGTACTTC
CASSLGQGWDEQYF
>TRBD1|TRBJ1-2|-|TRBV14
TGTGCCAGCAGCCTCCAGGGGGCTTACTATGGCTACACCTTC
CASSLQGAYYGYTF
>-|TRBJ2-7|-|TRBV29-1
TGCAGCGCCGCCGAGGACACCTACGAGCAGTACTTC
CSAAEDTYEQYF
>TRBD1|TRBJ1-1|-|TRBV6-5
TGTGCCAGCAGTTACATGCGGGACAGGGCTTTCTTT
CASSYMRDRAFF
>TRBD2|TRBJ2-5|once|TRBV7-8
TGTGCCAGCAGCCCGGGGCGTAGCGGGGGGGCCGAAGAGACCCAGTACTTC
CASSPGRSGGAEETQYF
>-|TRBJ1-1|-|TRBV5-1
TGCGCCAGCAGCTTGGCCCCGCCAGGCGGGGGCACTGAAGCTTTCTTT
CASSLAPPGGGTEAFF
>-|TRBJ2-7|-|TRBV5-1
TGCGCCAGCAGCTTGGCCGCCAGTTCCTACGAGCAGTACTTC
CASSLAASSYEQYF
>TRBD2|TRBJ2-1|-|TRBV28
TGTGCCAGCAGTTTACCACTAGCGGGATACAATGAGCAGTTCTTC
CASSLPLAGYNEQFF
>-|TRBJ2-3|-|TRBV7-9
TGTGCCAGCAGCTTAGGTCCCCGGCAGTATTTT
CASSLGPRQYF
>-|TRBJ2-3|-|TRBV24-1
TGTGCCACCAGTGACGCGCGTACGACGGGAGATACGCAGTATTTT
CATSDARTTGDTQYF
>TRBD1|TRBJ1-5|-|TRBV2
TGTGCCAGCAGTTTTGACAGGGGCCAAAATCAGCCCCAGCATTTT
CASSFDRGQNQPQHF
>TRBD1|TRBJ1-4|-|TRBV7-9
TGTGCCAGCAGCTTAGGAGGGGGACAGGGCGAAAAACTGTTTTTT
CASSLGGGQGEKLFF
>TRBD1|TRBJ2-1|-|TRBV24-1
TGTGCCACCAGTGACCCGGGACAGGGGGCGGATGAGCAGTTCTTC
CATSDPGQGADEQFF
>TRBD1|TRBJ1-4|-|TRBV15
TGTGCCACCAGCGGCGGACAGGGCGCAAGGGTGAGACTGTTTTTT
CATSGGQGARVRLFF
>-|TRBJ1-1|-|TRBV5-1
TGCGCCAGCAGCGCGACAGGCCCCGAAGCTTTCTTT
CASSATGPEAFF
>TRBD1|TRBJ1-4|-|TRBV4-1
TGCGCCAGCAGCCGTGGACAGGGGGTAAATGAAAAACTGTTTTTT
CASSRGQGVNEKLFF
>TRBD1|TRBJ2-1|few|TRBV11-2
TGTGCCAGCAGGGAACCGGGACAGAAGCAGTTCTTC
CASREPGQKQFF
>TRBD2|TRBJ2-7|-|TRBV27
TGTGCCAGCAGTTCCATTTCCAGCGGGGGGGTTCCCCTCGAGCAGTACTTC
CASSSISSGGVPLEQYF
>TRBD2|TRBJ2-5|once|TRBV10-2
TGCGCCAGCAGGGGGGAGGGCACCCAGTACTTC
CASRGEGTQYF
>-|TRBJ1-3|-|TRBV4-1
TGCGCCAGCAGCCCCATTCAGGAAGGAAACACCATATATTTT
CASSPIQEGNTIYF
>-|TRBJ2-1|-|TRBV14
TGTGCCAGCAGCCCCCCCGTAGGACTAATTTACAATGAGCAGTTCTTC
CASSPPVGLIYNEQFF